This entry describes one TCR beta chain. No antigen is known for it. This CDR3 spans 15 amino acids. Looked up from germline, CDR1 is LNHDA and CDR2 is SQIVND (reference sequence). The V end lost 5 bases, the J end lost 8 bases, and 21 bases lay between the germline ends. These data belong to a study of cytomegalovirus exposure and HLA in healthy donors. Amplification used 60 Vbeta primers and 13 Jbeta primers. Some clones are missing from TCRdb's copy, which holds only in-frame ones; the method was immunoSEQ multiplex PCR. This table holds some 190,000 clones, approximately 88% found once. Overall study results and limits: Most TCR beta V segments were productive about 87% or about 30% of the time in an earlier analysis. Reports indicate that TCR beta sequences accurately predicted the HLA-A and HLA-B alleles of most subjects.

Healthy bone marrow donors supplied every sample. The chain employs TRBV19 and TRBJ1-2, with no clear D. The sample taken for sequencing was PBMCs. This sequence originates from a boy between 2 and 10 years old in good health and CMV-seronegative. The CDR3, as DNA: TGTGCCAGTAGTTTCAACCGGGTCCCAGAAAGAGGCTACACCTTC. Residues: CASSFNRVPERGYTF.